The rows below give T cell receptor beta chains drawn from one sample of a study of blood T cell repertoires in COVID-19. Method: immunoSEQ multiplex PCR; TCRdb's copy keeps in-frame clones and lacks some. The data show over 200,000 clones, about 80% seen once. What was sequenced was peripheral blood. These receptors were obtained from a man between 50 and 59 years old with active or convalescent COVID-19. Each CDR3 is given with its conserved first and last residue. The D gene is left open where the match is weak. Size is stated for part of the rows, as once, few or many counts, or as a class when the clone is expanded.

J,V,D,size,CDR3,DNA
TRBJ2-1,TRBV3-1/TRBV3-2,TRBD2,NA,CASSQDYRGGQFF,TGTGCCAGCAGCCAAGATTACCGGGGGGGGCAGTTCTTC
TRBJ1-4,TRBV7-2,TRBD1,few,CASSPDRALNEKLFF,TGTGCCAGCAGCCCTGACAGGGCCCTTAATGAAAAACTGTTTTTT
TRBJ1-6,TRBV28,NA,NA,CASGRVDSPLHF,TGTGCCAGTGGCAGGGTGGATTCACCCCTCCACTTT
TRBJ2-5,TRBV5-1,NA,NA,CASSLGGAGSTETQYF,TGCGCCAGCAGCTTGGGCGGGGCGGGGTCTACAGAGACCCAGTACTTC
TRBJ1-6,TRBV5-4,TRBD1,NA,CASSSLGTGDSPLHF,TGTGCCAGCAGCTCGCTTGGGACAGGGGATTCACCCCTCCACTTT
TRBJ1-3,TRBV4-1,NA,NA,CASSQFGQSYSGNTIYF,TGCGCCAGCAGCCAATTTGGACAGTCCTACTCTGGAAACACCATATATTTT
TRBJ1-5,TRBV6-2/TRBV6-3,NA,NA,CASSYRIGQPQHF,TGTGCCAGCAGTTACAGGATCGGGCAGCCCCAGCATTTT
TRBJ1-1,TRBV5-1,NA,NA,CASSARPQPNTEAFF,TGCGCCAGCAGCGCGAGACCACAGCCAAACACTGAAGCTTTCTTT
TRBJ1-1,TRBV29-1,NA,NA,CSVAQGHTMARNTEAFF,TGCAGCGTTGCCCAAGGACACACAATGGCCCGAAACACTGAAGCTTTCTTT
TRBJ2-1,TRBV3-1/TRBV3-2,NA,once,CASSQVRQEYNEQFF,TGTGCCAGCAGCCAGGTTAGGCAGGAATACAATGAGCAGTTCTTC
TRBJ1-1,TRBV19,TRBD1,NA,CASSRDRDSNTEAFF,TGTGCCAGTAGTAGGGACAGAGATTCGAACACTGAAGCTTTCTTT
TRBJ1-1,TRBV5-1,NA,NA,CASSAQGNTEAFF,TGCGCCAGCAGCGCACAGGGCAACACTGAAGCTTTCTTT
TRBJ1-6,TRBV9,NA,NA,CASSVREGQGSPLHF,TGTGCCAGCAGCGTTCGGGAAGGGCAGGGGTCACCCCTCCACTTT
TRBJ2-7,TRBV3-1/TRBV3-2,NA,NA,CASSGLRGRGLHEQYF,TGTGCCAGCAGCGGCCTGAGGGGCAGGGGATTGCACGAGCAGTACTTC
TRBJ2-3,TRBV4-2,TRBD2,NA,CASSQVGLSGVTDTQYF,TGTGCCAGCAGCCAAGTCGGCCTTAGCGGGGTGACAGATACGCAGTATTTT
TRBJ1-1,TRBV30,TRBD1,NA,CAWSTPTGLNTEAFF,TGTGCCTGGAGTACCCCGACAGGGCTGAACACTGAAGCTTTCTTT
TRBJ2-7,TRBV6-5,NA,NA,CASTSEGAHEQYF,TGTGCCAGCACCTCCGAAGGGGCCCACGAGCAGTACTTC
TRBJ1-5,TRBV6-5,NA,NA,CASTAGDTNQPQHF,TGTGCCAGCACTGCCGGGGATACCAATCAGCCCCAGCATTTT
TRBJ1-5,TRBV2,TRBD1,NA,CASRRDRADNQPQHF,TGTGCCAGCAGGAGGGACAGGGCGGACAATCAGCCCCAGCATTTT
TRBJ2-7,TRBV5-6,TRBD2,NA,CASSSGLAEQYF,TGTGCCAGCAGCTCAGGACTAGCTGAGCAGTACTTC
TRBJ1-1,TRBV6-5,NA,NA,CASRSGGEAFF,TGTGCCAGCAGGTCGGGGGGGGAAGCTTTCTTT
TRBJ2-3,TRBV7-3,TRBD2,NA,CASSLMPSGVTDTQYF,TGTGCCAGCAGCTTAATGCCTAGCGGGGTCACAGATACGCAGTATTTT
TRBJ2-1,TRBV5-1,TRBD2,NA,CASSLPGGTSEQFF,TGCGCCAGCAGCTTGCCCGGCGGGACTAGTGAGCAGTTCTTC
TRBJ1-2,TRBV28,TRBD1,NA,CASSLRQGDYGYTF,TGTGCCAGCAGTTTAAGGCAGGGGGACTATGGCTACACCTTC
TRBJ1-1,TRBV21-1,NA,NA,CASSADRVELNTEAFF,TGTGCCAGCAGCGCGGACAGGGTAGAACTCAACACTGAAGCTTTCTTT
TRBJ2-7,TRBV7-9,NA,NA,CASSPSSNNEQYF,TGTGCCAGCAGCCCCTCCTCAAACAACGAGCAGTACTTC
TRBJ2-3,TRBV2,TRBD2,NA,CASSLGGAGTDTQYF,TGTGCCAGCAGCCTCGGGGGGGCTGGCACAGATACGCAGTATTTT
TRBJ2-2,TRBV3-1/TRBV3-2,TRBD2,NA,CASSRTGTMVGGELFF,TGTGCCAGCAGCCGGACCGGGACTATGGTTGGCGGGGAGCTGTTTTTT
TRBJ1-4,TRBV5-8,TRBD1,once,CASSSPTGTGKLFF,TGTGCCAGCAGCTCTCCCACCGGGACAGGGAAACTGTTTTTT
TRBJ2-3,TRBV3-1/TRBV3-2,NA,NA,CASSQGVTPEADTQYF,TGTGCCAGCAGCCAAGGGGTTACTCCGGAGGCAGATACGCAGTATTTT
TRBJ1-1,TRBV2,NA,NA,CASSEAVRGTEAFF,TGTGCCAGCAGTGAGGCGGTCCGGGGCACTGAAGCTTTCTTT
TRBJ2-2,TRBV5-4,TRBD1,NA,CASSIDRGRKTGELFF,TGTGCCAGCAGCATCGACAGGGGGCGAAAGACCGGGGAGCTGTTTTTT
TRBJ2-1,TRBV5-5,TRBD1,NA,CASVLPGQGTNEQFF,TGTGCCAGCGTTCTCCCGGGACAGGGTACCAATGAGCAGTTCTTC
TRBJ1-1,TRBV6-1,NA,NA,CASSEAARTEAFF,TGTGCCAGCAGTGAAGCGGCACGTACTGAAGCTTTCTTT
TRBJ1-1,TRBV19,TRBD1,NA,CASSPTTGGGTEAFF,TGTGCCAGTAGTCCGACGACAGGGGGGGGCACTGAAGCTTTCTTT
TRBJ1-2,TRBV3-1/TRBV3-2,NA,NA,CASSREVNYGYTF,TGTGCCAGCAGCCGTGAGGTGAACTATGGCTACACCTTC
TRBJ1-2,TRBV27,TRBD1,NA,CASSSPGQGYYGYTF,TGTGCCAGCAGTTCCCCGGGACAGGGGTACTATGGCTACACCTTC
TRBJ1-2,TRBV7-9,TRBD1,NA,CASSATGTGGIHGYTF,TGTGCCAGCAGCGCTACCGGGACAGGGGGCATCCATGGCTACACCTTC
TRBJ2-3,TRBV6-5,NA,NA,CASSYERGHTDTQYF,TGTGCCAGCAGTTACGAGCGGGGACACACAGATACGCAGTATTTT
TRBJ1-1,TRBV12-3/TRBV12-4,NA,NA,CASRRGLAEAFF,TGTGCCAGCAGGAGAGGTTTGGCTGAAGCTTTCTTT
TRBJ1-1,TRBV27,NA,NA,CASSRGGALNTEAFF,TGTGCCAGCAGTCGGGGGGGGGCCTTGAACACTGAAGCTTTCTTT
TRBJ2-7,TRBV19,NA,NA,CASMPPRGAPYEQYF,TGTGCCAGTATGCCCCCCAGGGGCGCCCCCTACGAGCAGTACTTC
TRBJ2-5,TRBV5-6,TRBD2,NA,CASSLLRGARQETQYF,TGTGCCAGCAGCTTGTTGCGGGGGGCGAGACAAGAGACCCAGTACTTC
TRBJ1-6,TRBV30,TRBD1,NA,CAWKTGGGYSPLHF,TGTGCCTGGAAGACAGGGGGCGGGTATTCACCCCTCCACTTT
TRBJ1-4,TRBV19,NA,NA,CASSIDRFGRRIATNEKLFF,TGTGCCAGTAGTATAGATCGGTTCGGCAGGAGGATTGCAACTAATGAAAAACTGTTTTTT
TRBJ2-7,TRBV10-2,TRBD2,NA,CATRLAGYEQYF,TGCGCCACCCGACTAGCGGGGTACGAGCAGTACTTC
TRBJ1-2,TRBV29-1,NA,NA,CSVESGQGNGYTF,TGCAGCGTTGAATCCGGGCAGGGTAATGGCTACACCTTC
TRBJ2-7,TRBV15,TRBD1,NA,CATSREVGQTYEQYF,TGTGCCACCAGCAGAGAAGTGGGACAGACCTACGAGCAGTACTTC
TRBJ2-2,TRBV19,NA,NA,CASRNTGELFF,TGTGCTTCCCGGAACACCGGGGAGCTGTTTTTT
TRBJ2-1,TRBV20-1,NA,NA,CSAAPRGEQFF,TGCAGTGCTGCCCCACGGGGTGAGCAGTTCTTC